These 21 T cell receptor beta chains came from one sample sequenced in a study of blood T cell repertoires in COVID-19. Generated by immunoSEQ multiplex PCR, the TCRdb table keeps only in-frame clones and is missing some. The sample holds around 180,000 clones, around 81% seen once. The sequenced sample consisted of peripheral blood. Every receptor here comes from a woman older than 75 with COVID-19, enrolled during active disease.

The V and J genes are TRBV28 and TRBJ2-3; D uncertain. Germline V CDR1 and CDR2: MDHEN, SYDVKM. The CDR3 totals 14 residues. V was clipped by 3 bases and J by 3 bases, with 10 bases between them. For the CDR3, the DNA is TGTGCCAGCAGTTTTGAGAGTTCAACAGATACGCAGTATTTT. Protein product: CASSFESSTDTQYF.

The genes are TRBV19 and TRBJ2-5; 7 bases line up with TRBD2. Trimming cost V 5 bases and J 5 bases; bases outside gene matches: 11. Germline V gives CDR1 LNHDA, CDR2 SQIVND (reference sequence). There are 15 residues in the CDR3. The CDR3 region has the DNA TGTGCCAGTAGTGTGGGAGGGTCTAGTCTGGAGACCCAGTACTTC. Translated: CASSVGGSSLETQYF.

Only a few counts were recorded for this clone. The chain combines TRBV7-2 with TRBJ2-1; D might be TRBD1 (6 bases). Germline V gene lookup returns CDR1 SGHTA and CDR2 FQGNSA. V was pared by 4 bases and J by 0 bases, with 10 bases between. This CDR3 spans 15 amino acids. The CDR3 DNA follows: TGTGCCAGCAGCTCCGGGACACTCTCCTACAATGAGCAGTTCTTC. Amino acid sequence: CASSSGTLSYNEQFF.

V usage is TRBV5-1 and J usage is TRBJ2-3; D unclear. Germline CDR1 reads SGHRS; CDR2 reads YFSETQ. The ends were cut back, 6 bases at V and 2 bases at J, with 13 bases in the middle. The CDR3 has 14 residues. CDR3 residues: CASKGGFNTDTQYF. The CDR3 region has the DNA TGCGCCAGCAAAGGCGGATTTAACACAGATACGCAGTATTTT.

CDR3 amino acids: CASSRGRGYGYTF. The DNA for the CDR3 is TGTGCCAGCAGCCGCGGCCGGGGCTATGGCTACACCTTC. This chain uses TRBV7-8 with TRBJ1-2, with no clear D. Deletions cut 5 bases from V and 4 bases from J, with 11 bases between. The CDR3 contains 13 residues. Germline V gene lookup returns CDR1 SGHVS and CDR2 FQNEAQ. The full variable domain, its missing parts supplied by reference TRBV7-8 and TRBJ1-2, is GAGVSQSPRYKVAKRGQDVALRCDPISGHVSLFWYQQALGQGPEFLTYFQNEAQLDKSGLPSDRFFAERPEGSVSTLKIQRTQQEDSAVYLCASSRGRGYGYTFGSGTRLTVV.

This CDR3 is CASSYQGQPQHF. Written as DNA, the CDR3 is TGTGCCAGCAGTTACCAGGGGCAGCCCCAGCATTTT. The chain links TRBV6-2 or TRBV6-3 to TRBJ1-5; a possible D gene is TRBD1 (6 bases). The CDR3 has 12 residues. Trimming pared 2 bases from V and 7 bases from J, leaving 6 bases between. Germline V lookup: CDR1 MNHEY, CDR2 SVGEGT.

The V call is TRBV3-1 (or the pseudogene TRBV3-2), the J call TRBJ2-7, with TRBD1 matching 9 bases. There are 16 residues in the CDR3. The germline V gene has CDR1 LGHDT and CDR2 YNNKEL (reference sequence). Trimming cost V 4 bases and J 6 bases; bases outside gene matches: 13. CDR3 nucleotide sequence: TGTGCCAGCAGCCCCCGACCGGGACAGGGAAGCCTCGAGCAGTACTTC. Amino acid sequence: CASSPRPGQGSLEQYF.

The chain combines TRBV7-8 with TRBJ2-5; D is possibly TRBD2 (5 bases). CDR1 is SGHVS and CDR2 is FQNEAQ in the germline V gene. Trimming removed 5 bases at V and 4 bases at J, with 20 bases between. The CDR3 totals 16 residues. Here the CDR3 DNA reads TGTGCCAGCAGCCAGAGGGCCGGGAAAGTGCGAGAGACCCAGTACTTC. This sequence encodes CASSQRAGKVRETQYF.

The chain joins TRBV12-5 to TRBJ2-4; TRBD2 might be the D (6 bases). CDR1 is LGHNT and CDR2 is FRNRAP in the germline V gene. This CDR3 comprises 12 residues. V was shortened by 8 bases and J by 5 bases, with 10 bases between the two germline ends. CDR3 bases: TGTGCTAGTTCGAAGCGGGAAAACATTCAGTACTTC. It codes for CASSKRENIQYF.

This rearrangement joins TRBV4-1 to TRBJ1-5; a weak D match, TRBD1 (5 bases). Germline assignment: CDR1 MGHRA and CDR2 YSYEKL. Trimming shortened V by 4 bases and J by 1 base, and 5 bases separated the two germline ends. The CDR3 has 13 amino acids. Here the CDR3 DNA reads TGCGCCAGCAGCCGGACAAGCAATCAGCCCCAGCATTTT. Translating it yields CASSRTSNQPQHF.

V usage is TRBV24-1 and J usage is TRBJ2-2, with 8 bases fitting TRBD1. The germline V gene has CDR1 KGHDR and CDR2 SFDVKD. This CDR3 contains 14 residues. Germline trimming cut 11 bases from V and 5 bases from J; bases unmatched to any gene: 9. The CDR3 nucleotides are TGTGCCATTGCTAGGCAGGGGGCGACCGGGGAGCTGTTTTTT. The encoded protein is CAIARQGATGELFF.

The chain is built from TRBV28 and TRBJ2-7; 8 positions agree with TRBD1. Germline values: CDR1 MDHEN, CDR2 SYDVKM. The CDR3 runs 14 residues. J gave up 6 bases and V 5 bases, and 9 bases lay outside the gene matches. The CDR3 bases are TGTGCCAGCAGTGCTCCGGACAGGGTGAGCGAGCAGTACTTC. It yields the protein CASSAPDRVSEQYF.

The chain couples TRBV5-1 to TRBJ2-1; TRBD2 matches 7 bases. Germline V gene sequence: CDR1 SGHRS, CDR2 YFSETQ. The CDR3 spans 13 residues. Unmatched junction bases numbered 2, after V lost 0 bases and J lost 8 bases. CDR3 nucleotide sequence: TGCGCCAGCAGCTTGGGGCGGGAGTATGAGCAGTTCTTC. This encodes CASSLGREYEQFF.

Here the CDR3 DNA reads TGTGCCACCAGTGCCCGGACAAGTAGCACAGATACGCAGTATTTT. This translates into CATSARTSSTDTQYF. The gene calls are TRBV24-1 and TRBJ2-3; possibly TRBD1 for D (5 bases). The CDR3 runs to 15 residues. V was clipped by 5 bases and J by 0 bases, with 11 bases between them. Germline loops: CDR1 KGHDR, CDR2 SFDVKD.

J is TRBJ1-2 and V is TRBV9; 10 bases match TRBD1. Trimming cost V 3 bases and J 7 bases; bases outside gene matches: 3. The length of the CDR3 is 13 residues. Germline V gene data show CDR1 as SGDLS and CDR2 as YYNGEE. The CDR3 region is CASSGDRGLGYTF. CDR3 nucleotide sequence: TGTGCCAGCAGCGGCGACAGGGGGCTTGGCTACACCTTC.

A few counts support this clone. The CDR3 nucleotides are TGTGCCAGCAGTGACGGAGGATGTCCCTACGAGCAGTACTTC. It yields the protein CASSDGGCPYEQYF. The gene calls are TRBV6-4 and TRBJ2-7, with D tentatively TRBD2 (5 bases). This CDR3 has 14 residues. V shed 2 bases and J shed 2 bases, with 10 bases lying between them. Germline V lookup: CDR1 MRHNA, CDR2 SNTAGT.

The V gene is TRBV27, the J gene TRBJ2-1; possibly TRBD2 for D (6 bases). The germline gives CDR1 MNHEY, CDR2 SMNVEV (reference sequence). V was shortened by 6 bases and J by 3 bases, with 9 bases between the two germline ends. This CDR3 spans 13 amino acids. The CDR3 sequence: CASSKGLYNEQFF. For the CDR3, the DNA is TGTGCCAGCAGCAAGGGACTCTACAATGAGCAGTTCTTC.

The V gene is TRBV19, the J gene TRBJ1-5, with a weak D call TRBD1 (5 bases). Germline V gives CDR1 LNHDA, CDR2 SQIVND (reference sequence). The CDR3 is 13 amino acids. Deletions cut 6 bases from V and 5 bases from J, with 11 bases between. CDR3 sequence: CASSWGRDQPQHF. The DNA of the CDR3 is TGTGCCAGTAGCTGGGGCAGGGATCAGCCCCAGCATTTT.

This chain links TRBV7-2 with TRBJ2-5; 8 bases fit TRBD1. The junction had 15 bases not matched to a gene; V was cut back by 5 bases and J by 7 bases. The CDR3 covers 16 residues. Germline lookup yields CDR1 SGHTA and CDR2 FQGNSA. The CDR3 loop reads CASSTNNRGIGGTQYF. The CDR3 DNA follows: TGTGCCAGCAGCACTAATAACAGGGGGATCGGGGGGACCCAGTACTTC.

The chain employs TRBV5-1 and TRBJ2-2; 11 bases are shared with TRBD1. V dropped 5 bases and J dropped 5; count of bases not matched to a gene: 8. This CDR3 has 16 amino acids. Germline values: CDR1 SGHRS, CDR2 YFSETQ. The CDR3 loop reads CASREGQGARTGELFF. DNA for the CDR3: TGCGCCAGCAGGGAAGGACAGGGGGCGAGGACCGGGGAGCTGTTTTTT. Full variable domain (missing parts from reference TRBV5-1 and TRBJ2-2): KAGVTQTPRYLIKTRGQQVTLSCSPISGHRSVSWYQQTPGQGLQFLFEYFSETQRNKGNFPGRFSGRQFSNSRSEMNVSTLELGDSALYLCASREGQGARTGELFFGEGSRLTVL.

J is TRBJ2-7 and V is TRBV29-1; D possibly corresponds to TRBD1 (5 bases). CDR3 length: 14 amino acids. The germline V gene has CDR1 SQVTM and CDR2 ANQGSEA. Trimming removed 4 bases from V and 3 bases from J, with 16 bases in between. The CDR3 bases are TGCAGCGTTGCATCTGGGGCTCTGTTCTACGAGCAGTACTTC. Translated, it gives CSVASGALFYEQYF.